This is a list of T cell receptor beta chains from one sample in a study of a mutant IDH1 vaccine in newly diagnosed glioma. Sequencing was performed with immunoSEQ multiplex PCR; in TCRdb, only in-frame clones are kept and a portion is missing. The sample carries 60,000 or so clones, around 84% recorded once. Antigens for these TCRs are unknown. Specimen: PBMCs, collected from a glioma patient whose treatment included an IDH1 peptide vaccine. The receptors stem from a man aged 25-45 years with glioma. Each CDR3 is given without its conserved first and last residue. The order of the fields is V gene, J gene, CDR3 protein.

v_call: TRBV27; j_call: TRBJ2-1; cdr3_aa: ASSLGLAGSEQF
v_call: TRBV19; j_call: TRBJ2-2; cdr3_aa: ASRPRSSNTGELF
v_call: TRBV27; j_call: TRBJ1-5; cdr3_aa: ASSLSGALPTQH
v_call: TRBV5-1; j_call: TRBJ1-1; cdr3_aa: ASRLERNTEAF
v_call: TRBV2; j_call: TRBJ1-5; cdr3_aa: ASSLTGNNQPQH
v_call: TRBV7-8; j_call: TRBJ1-2; cdr3_aa: ASSSPGGTEQGYT
v_call: TRBV2; j_call: TRBJ2-7; cdr3_aa: ASSGTPLREQY
v_call: TRBV29-1; j_call: TRBJ1-2; cdr3_aa: SVDSGVYGYT
v_call: TRBV9; j_call: TRBJ2-2; cdr3_aa: ASSVVESTGELF
v_call: TRBV2; j_call: NA; cdr3_aa: ASNLRDSYEQY
v_call: TRBV6-6; j_call: TRBJ1-2; cdr3_aa: ASTPTGDYGYT
v_call: TRBV5-4; j_call: TRBJ1-1; cdr3_aa: ASSLGPAGAF
v_call: TRBV2; j_call: TRBJ2-7; cdr3_aa: ARQGISGTGVDEQY
v_call: TRBV5-6; j_call: TRBJ2-7; cdr3_aa: ASSLNAEQY
v_call: TRBV21-1; j_call: TRBJ2-7; cdr3_aa: ASTKTRIAEQY
v_call: TRBV28; j_call: TRBJ2-7; cdr3_aa: ASSKTVYEQY
v_call: TRBV5-1; j_call: TRBJ2-2; cdr3_aa: AIKRTGATGAGELF
v_call: TRBV7-7; j_call: TRBJ2-4; cdr3_aa: ASSWRAGTGRIQY
v_call: TRBV14; j_call: TRBJ1-2; cdr3_aa: ASSAQTGTGVYGYT
v_call: TRBV5-1; j_call: TRBJ1-1; cdr3_aa: ASSQGWGLNTEAF
v_call: TRBV5-1; j_call: TRBJ2-7; cdr3_aa: ASSWQTGALYEQY
v_call: TRBV6-1; j_call: TRBJ1-4; cdr3_aa: ASSEGTGFEKLF
v_call: TRBV7-2; j_call: TRBJ1-4; cdr3_aa: ASSLSQTGPVSANEKLF
v_call: TRBV5-4; j_call: TRBJ1-6; cdr3_aa: ASSLWGRDSPLH
v_call: TRBV5-1; j_call: TRBJ2-7; cdr3_aa: ASSPNNRGTYEQY
v_call: TRBV13; j_call: TRBJ2-3; cdr3_aa: ASSLGAFTDTQY
v_call: TRBV6-1; j_call: TRBJ1-1; cdr3_aa: ASSEARQGAVEAF
v_call: TRBV29-1; j_call: TRBJ2-1; cdr3_aa: SVEESGLYNEQF
v_call: TRBV28; j_call: TRBJ1-5; cdr3_aa: ASSSGTGNSQPQH
v_call: TRBV15; j_call: TRBJ1-3; cdr3_aa: ATSRDFPTASGNTIY
v_call: TRBV5-1; j_call: TRBJ1-1; cdr3_aa: ASSLRWGQDTEAF
v_call: TRBV5-1; j_call: TRBJ2-5; cdr3_aa: ASSSNIQGVRETQY
v_call: TRBV5-6; j_call: TRBJ2-7; cdr3_aa: ASSILPQGSFYEQY
v_call: TRBV15; j_call: TRBJ2-1; cdr3_aa: ATSRGGEQF
v_call: TRBV9; j_call: TRBJ2-2; cdr3_aa: ASSTYTEAGELF
v_call: TRBV15; j_call: TRBJ2-2; cdr3_aa: ATSRDYGTGELF
v_call: TRBV11-2; j_call: TRBJ1-5; cdr3_aa: ASSDKATTENNQPQH
v_call: TRBV5-8; j_call: TRBJ1-5; cdr3_aa: ASKAGRYSNQPQH
v_call: TRBV5-1; j_call: TRBJ2-7; cdr3_aa: ASSPRLAGAISYEQY